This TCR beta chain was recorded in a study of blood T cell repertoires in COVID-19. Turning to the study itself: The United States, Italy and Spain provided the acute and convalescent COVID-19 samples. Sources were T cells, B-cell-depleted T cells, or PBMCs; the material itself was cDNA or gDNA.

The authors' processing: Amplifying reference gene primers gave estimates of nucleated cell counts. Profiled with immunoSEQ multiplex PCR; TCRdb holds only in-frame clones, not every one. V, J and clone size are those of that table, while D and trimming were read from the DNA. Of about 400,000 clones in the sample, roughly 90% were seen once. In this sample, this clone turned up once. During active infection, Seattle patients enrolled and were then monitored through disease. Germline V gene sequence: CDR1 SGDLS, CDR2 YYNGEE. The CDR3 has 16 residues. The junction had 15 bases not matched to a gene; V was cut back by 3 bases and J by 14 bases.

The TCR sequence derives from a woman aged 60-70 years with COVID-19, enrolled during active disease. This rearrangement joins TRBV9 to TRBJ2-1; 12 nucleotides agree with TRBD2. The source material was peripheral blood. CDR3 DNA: TGTGCCAGCAGCGCCGCCATATCGACTAGCGGGGGCGGGGAGTTCTTC. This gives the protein CASSAAISTSGGGEFF.